This T cell receptor (beta chain) was profiled in a study of blood T cells in healthy people across ages. A J-beta primer mix and a sample-barcoded 5' primer were used in a second PCR of roughly 6 to 11 cycles. The template-switch adaptor was a 5' adaptor with 12 random nucleotides. It tagged each cDNA molecule. TCRdb fed the 5' RACE reads into MiXCR, producing one record per CDR3 protein. The sample holds about 1.1 million distinct CDR3 sequences, roughly two fifths seen once. With 6 bases removed from V and 3 bases from J, the gap between germline ends came to 17 bases. Germline V gene lookup returns CDR1 DFQATT and CDR2 SNEGSKA (reference sequence). This CDR3 region has 14 residues. This clonotype was counted many times. Its target is unknown. Findings and limits, study-wide: Researchers judged that diversity estimates from one million T cells fell short of true values.

This receptor was taken from a man between 18 and 35 years old in good health. The sequenced sample was blood. This chain uses TRBV20-1 with TRBJ1-2; D perhaps matches TRBD1 (6 bases). CDR3 nucleotides: TGCAGTGCCGAAAACAGGGTAGAGGACTATGGCTACACCTTC. The encoded protein is CSAENRVEDYGYTF.